One sample yielded the 2 T cell receptor beta chains listed below, sequenced in a study of shared clonotypes between healthy human individuals. The table came from immunoSEQ multiplex PCR; TCRdb's copy has only in-frame clones and leaves some out. The profile shows fewer than 3 million clones, around 93% of them singletons. The sample consisted of naive CD4+ T cells from PBMCs. Subset defined: CD45RA+ positively selected. The origin of the receptors is a man aged 18 to 30 in good health. Some clones in this sample may be carry-over from other donors' samples.

V usage is TRBV28 and J usage is TRBJ1-3; D may be TRBD1 (6 bases). Germline V gives CDR1 MDHEN, CDR2 SYDVKM. The V end was cut by 7 bases, the J end by 1 base, with 17 bases between. The CDR3 is made up of 16 amino acids. The CDR3 spells CASIQGSAPSGNTIYF. The CDR3 nucleotides are TGTGCCAGCATACAGGGATCCGCGCCTTCTGGAAACACCATATATTTT.

The chain is built from TRBV5-4 and TRBJ2-3; TRBD1 agrees at 7 bases. Per the germline V gene, CDR1 is SGHNT and CDR2 is YYREEE (reference sequence). The ends lost 2 bases at V and 4 bases at J; junction bases unmatched: 4. The CDR3 extends over 14 amino acids. CDR3 DNA sequence: TGTGCCAGCAGCTTTCTTGGACAGGCAGATACGCAGTATTTT. As protein: CASSFLGQADTQYF.